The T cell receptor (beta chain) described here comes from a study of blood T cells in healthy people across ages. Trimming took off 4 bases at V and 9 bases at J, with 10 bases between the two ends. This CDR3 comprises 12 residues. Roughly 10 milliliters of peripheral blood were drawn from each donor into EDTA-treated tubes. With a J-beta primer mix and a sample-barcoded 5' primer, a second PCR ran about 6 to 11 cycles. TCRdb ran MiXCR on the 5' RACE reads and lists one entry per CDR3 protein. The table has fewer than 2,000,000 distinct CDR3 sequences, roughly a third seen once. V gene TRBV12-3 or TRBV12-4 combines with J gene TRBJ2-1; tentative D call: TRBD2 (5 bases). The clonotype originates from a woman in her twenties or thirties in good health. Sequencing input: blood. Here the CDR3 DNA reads TGTGCCAGCAGTTCCGTTGGAGGTGAGCAGTTCTTC. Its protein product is CASSSVGGEQFF.